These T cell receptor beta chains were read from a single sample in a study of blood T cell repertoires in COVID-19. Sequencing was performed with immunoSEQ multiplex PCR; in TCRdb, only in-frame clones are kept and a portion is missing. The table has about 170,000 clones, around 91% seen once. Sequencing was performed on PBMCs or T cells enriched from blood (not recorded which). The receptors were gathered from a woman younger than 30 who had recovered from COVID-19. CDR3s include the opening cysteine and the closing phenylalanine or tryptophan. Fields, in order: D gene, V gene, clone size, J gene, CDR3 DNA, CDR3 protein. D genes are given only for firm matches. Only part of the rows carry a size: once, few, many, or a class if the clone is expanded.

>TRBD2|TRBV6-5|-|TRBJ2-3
TGTGCCAGCACCGGACTAGCGGGAGGCGCAGATACGCAGTATTTT
CASTGLAGGADTQYF
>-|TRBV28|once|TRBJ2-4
TGTGCCAGCCGCCCCCGGGGGGCCAAAAACATTCAGTACTTC
CASRPRGAKNIQYF
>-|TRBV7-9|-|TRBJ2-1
TGTGCCAGCAGCTCTGACTGGCAATGGGAGCAGTTCTTC
CASSSDWQWEQFF
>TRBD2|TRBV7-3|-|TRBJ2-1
TGTGCCAGCAGCCCCACGGCCCGGCGGGGGAGGGACAATGAGCAGTTCTTC
CASSPTARRGRDNEQFF
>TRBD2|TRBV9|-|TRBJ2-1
TGTGCCAGCGCCCCCACTAGCGCCAATGAGCAGTTCTTC
CASAPTSANEQFF
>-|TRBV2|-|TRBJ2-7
TGTGCCAGCAGCCCCACTTACGAGCAGTACTTC
CASSPTYEQYF
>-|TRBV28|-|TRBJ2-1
TGTGCCAGCAGTCTAAACGCCGGGACTCTCTCCCGGGATGAGCAGTTCTTC
CASSLNAGTLSRDEQFF
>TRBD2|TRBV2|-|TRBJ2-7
TGTGCCAGCCGGACTAGCGGGTACGAGCAGTACTTC
CASRTSGYEQYF
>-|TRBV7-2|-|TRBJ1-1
TGTGCCAGCACCGAGGACGTGATGGGGCCAGCTTTCTTT
CASTEDVMGPAFF
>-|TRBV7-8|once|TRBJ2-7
TGTGCCAGCAGCTTAAAGCGATTATCAGGGACCTACGAGCAGTACTTC
CASSLKRLSGTYEQYF
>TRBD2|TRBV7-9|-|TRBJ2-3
TGTGCCAGCAGCACCCGTCGACTAGCGGGAGGGAGCACAGATACGCAGTATTTT
CASSTRRLAGGSTDTQYF
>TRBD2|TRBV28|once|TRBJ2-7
TGTGCCAGCAGGGGACTAGCGGGAGTTCAGTACTTC
CASRGLAGVQYF
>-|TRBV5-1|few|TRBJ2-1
TGCGCCAGCAGCTCCAACATGGTCGAGCAGTTCTTC
CASSSNMVEQFF
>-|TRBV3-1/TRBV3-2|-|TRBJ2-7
TGTGCCAGCAGCCAAGGAGGACTCCACTACGAGCAGTACTTC
CASSQGGLHYEQYF
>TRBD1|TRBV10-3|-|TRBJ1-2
TGTGCCATCAGTCGGGACAGAGAGAACTATGGCTACACCTTC
CAISRDRENYGYTF
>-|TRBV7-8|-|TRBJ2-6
TGTGCCAGCAGCTTAGTTTTGGGCCTCTCTGGGGCCAACGTCCTGACTTTC
CASSLVLGLSGANVLTF
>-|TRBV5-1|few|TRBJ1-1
TGCGCCAGCAGCTTCGGAGGGGACACTGAAGCTTTCTTT
CASSFGGDTEAFF
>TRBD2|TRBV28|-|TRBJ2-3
TGTGCCAGTGTCCAAGCGGGGGGCACAGATACGCAGTATTTT
CASVQAGGTDTQYF
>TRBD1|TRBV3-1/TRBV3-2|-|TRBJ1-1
TGTGCCAGCAGCCCCTGGGACAGGGGTAATGCTGAAGCTTTCTTT
CASSPWDRGNAEAFF
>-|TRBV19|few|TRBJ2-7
TGTGCCAGTAGTATGAGGGAGGAATTGGAGGAGCAGTACTTC
CASSMREELEEQYF
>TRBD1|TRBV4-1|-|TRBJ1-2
TGCGCCAGCAGCCAAGTCCCCGACAGGGGGTACTATGGCTACACCTTC
CASSQVPDRGYYGYTF
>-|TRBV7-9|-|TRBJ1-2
TGTGCCAGCAGCTCCTCGACAGCTCGCGTTGGCTACACCTTC
CASSSSTARVGYTF
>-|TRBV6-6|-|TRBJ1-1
TGTGCCAGCAGTACCCTAGGGGGGGCGCAAACTGAAGCTTTCTTT
CASSTLGGAQTEAFF
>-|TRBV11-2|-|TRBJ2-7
TGTGCCAGCAGCCTAGCGGGACAGGGATACTACGAGCAGTACTTC
CASSLAGQGYYEQYF
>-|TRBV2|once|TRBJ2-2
TGTGCCAGCCGCCTATCTGAGGGCACCGGGGAGCTGTTTTTT
CASRLSEGTGELFF
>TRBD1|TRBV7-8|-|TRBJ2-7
TGTGCCAGCAGCTTAATAGTTTGGACAGGGGACTACGAGCAGTACTTC
CASSLIVWTGDYEQYF
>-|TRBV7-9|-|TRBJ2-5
TGTGCCAGCAGCCCGACCGTGGACAGACGAGAAACCCAGTACTTC
CASSPTVDRRETQYF
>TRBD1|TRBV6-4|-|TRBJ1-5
TGTGCCAGCAGTGACTCCGGACAGGGGGCAAATCAGCCCCAGCATTTT
CASSDSGQGANQPQHF
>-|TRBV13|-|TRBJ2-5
TGTGCCAGCAGCTCCCGTAACCAAGAGACCCAGTACTTC
CASSSRNQETQYF
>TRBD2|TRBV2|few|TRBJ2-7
TGTGCCAGCAGAAAACTAGCGGGAGGGTCTGGTGGGGAGCAGTACTTC
CASRKLAGGSGGEQYF
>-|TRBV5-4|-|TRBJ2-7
TGTGCCAGCAGCAGAGGGGGGGGGCCGTCCCACGAGCAGTACTTC
CASSRGGGPSHEQYF
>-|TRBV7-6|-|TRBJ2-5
TGTGCCAGCAGCTTGACAGGGGTCCGCGGGGGAAAGGAGACCCAGTACTTC
CASSLTGVRGGKETQYF
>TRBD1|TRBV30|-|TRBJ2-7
TGTGCCTGGAGTCGGGACAGCCACTACGAGCAGTACTTC
CAWSRDSHYEQYF
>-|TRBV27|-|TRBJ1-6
TGTGCCAGCAGTTTAAAACCGGGAAGCTCCTATAATTCACCCCTCCACTTT
CASSLKPGSSYNSPLHF
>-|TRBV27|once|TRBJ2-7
TGTGCCAGCAGTCGACTTGGGGGAGGACCCTACGAGCAGTACTTC
CASSRLGGGPYEQYF
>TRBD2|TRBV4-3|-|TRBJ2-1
TGCGCCAGCAGCCAAGATCCCGGACTAGAGGCGGCCTCCTACAATGAGCAGTTCTTC
CASSQDPGLEAASYNEQFF
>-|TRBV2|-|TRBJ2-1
TGTGCCAGCAGTGGAGATACTAGCTGGAATGAGCAGTTCTTC
CASSGDTSWNEQFF
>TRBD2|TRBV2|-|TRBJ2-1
TGTGCCAGCAGGCAGACTAGCGGGAGGGGAGGTGAGCAGTTCTTC
CASRQTSGRGGEQFF
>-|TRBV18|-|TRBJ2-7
TGTGCCAGCTCGCCGGGATCGGTGACCTACGAGCAGTACTTC
CASSPGSVTYEQYF
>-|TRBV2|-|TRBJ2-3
TGTGCCAGCTTGTTCGCAGATACGCAGTATTTT
CASLFADTQYF
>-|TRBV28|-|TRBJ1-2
TGTGCCAGCAGTATCCACCCGCGGGGAGGGCACGGCGGCTACACCTTC
CASSIHPRGGHGGYTF
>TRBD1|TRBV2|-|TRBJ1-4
TGTGCCAGCAGGGAACGCCGGGACAGGGTTTCGAGGAGGGAAAAACTGTTTTTT
CASRERRDRVSRREKLFF
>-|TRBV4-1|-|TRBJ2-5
TGCGCCAGCAGACCCTCAAGGGGAATCGCGGAGACCCAGTACTTC
CASRPSRGIAETQYF
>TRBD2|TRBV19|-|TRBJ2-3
TGTGCCAGTAGTATACAAGCGGGAATCACAGATACGCAGTATTTT
CASSIQAGITDTQYF
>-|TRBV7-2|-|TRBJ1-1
TGTGCCAGCAGCTTAATGGCGGGGGGGAACACTGAAGCTTTCTTT
CASSLMAGGNTEAFF